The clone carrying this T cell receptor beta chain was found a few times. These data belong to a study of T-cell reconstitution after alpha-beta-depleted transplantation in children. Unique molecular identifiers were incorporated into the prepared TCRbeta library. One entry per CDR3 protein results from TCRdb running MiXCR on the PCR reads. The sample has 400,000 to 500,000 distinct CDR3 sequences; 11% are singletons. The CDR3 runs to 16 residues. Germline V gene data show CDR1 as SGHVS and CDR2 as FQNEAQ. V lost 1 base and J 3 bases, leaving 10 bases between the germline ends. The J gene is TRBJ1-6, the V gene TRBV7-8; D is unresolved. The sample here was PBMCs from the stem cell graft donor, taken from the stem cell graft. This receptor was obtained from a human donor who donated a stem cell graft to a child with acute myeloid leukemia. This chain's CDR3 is CASSLGAGSYNSPLHF. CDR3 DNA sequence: TGTGCCAGCAGCTTAGGTGCGGGTAGCTATAATTCACCCCTCCACTTT.